This T cell receptor (beta chain) was recovered during a study of long-term antiretroviral therapy in people with HIV. V was trimmed by 7 bases and J by 6 bases, leaving 13 bases between them. Looked up from germline, CDR1 is GTSNPN and CDR2 is SVGIG (reference sequence). The CDR3 consists of 11 residues. They ran version v3.0 of the immunoSEQ assay at survey level. The repertoire was sequenced with immunoSEQ multiplex PCR; TCRdb's copy has only in-frame clones and lacks some. The sample has 20,000 or so clones; around 80% are singletons. The sample holds a few counts of this clone. V gene TRBV30 combines with J gene TRBJ2-7; weak D call: TRBD1 (6 bases). The clonotype comes from a woman between 50 and 59 years old with HIV. Sample: unsorted PBMCs, taken 0.5 years before starting antiretroviral therapy. CDR3 protein: CALEQGSEQYF. For the CDR3, the DNA is TGTGCCTTAGAACAGGGCTCCGAGCAGTACTTC.